Below are 31 T cell receptor beta chains sequenced from a single sample in a study of T cells after yellow fever vaccination. TCRdb reprocessed the 5' RACE reads with MiXCR, giving one entry per CDR3 protein. The sample includes 500,000 to 650,000 distinct CDR3 sequences, 17% of them seen just once. This specimen consisted of PBMCs, obtained 5 to 6 days after the first yellow fever vaccination. The source of these receptors is a man younger than 35 who received the YFV17D yellow fever vaccine.

The V gene is TRBV20-1, the J gene TRBJ2-3, with D possibly called TRBD1 or TRBD2 (6 bases each). V dropped 2 bases and J dropped 5 bases, with 11 bases sitting between them. Germline V gene lookup returns CDR1 DFQATT and CDR2 SNEGSKA (reference sequence). The CDR3 is 13 residues long. The CDR3 reads CSARPGAEDTQYF. As DNA, the CDR3 is TGCAGTGCTAGACCGGGGGCCGAAGATACGCAGTATTTT.

V usage is TRBV10-1 and J usage is TRBJ2-4; D is ambiguous. CDR3 length: 15 residues. Trimming removed 3 bases at V and 2 bases at J, with 11 bases between. Germline CDR1 reads WNHNN; CDR2 reads SYGVQD (reference sequence). The CDR3 nucleotides are TGCGCCAGCAGTGACACCGAGTGGACCAAAAACATTCAGTACTTC. Translated: CASSDTEWTKNIQYF.

The gene calls are TRBV7-2 and TRBJ2-2; TRBD1 agrees at 10 bases. V shed 5 bases, J shed 5 bases, and the junction held 8 bases outside the gene matches. CDR3 length: 16 amino acids. In germline, CDR1 is SGHTA, CDR2 FQGNSA. The CDR3, as DNA: TGTGCCAGCAGCGCAGACAGGGGGCGGTCTACCGGGGAGCTGTTTTTT. Translated: CASSADRGRSTGELFF.

This clonotype showed up just a few times. The CDR3 region has the DNA TGCGCCAGCAGCCAAGATAGTAGCGGGGGGGCATATGGCACAGATACGCAGTATTTT. Its protein product is CASSQDSSGGAYGTDTQYF. This chain uses TRBV4-1 with TRBJ2-3; 11 bases agree with TRBD2. The ends lost 0 bases at V and 1 base at J; junction bases unmatched: 9. Germline loops: CDR1 MGHRA, CDR2 YSYEKL. This CDR3 has 19 residues.

This clonotype was detected a few times. The chain is built from TRBV5-1 and TRBJ2-1; 7 bases are a match to TRBD1. The CDR3 loop spans 13 amino acids. With V trimmed by 4 bases and J by 8 bases, 6 bases remained unmatched. Germline CDR1 SGHRS, CDR2 YFSETQ. The CDR3 is CASSRDSTHEQFF. CDR3 nucleotide sequence: TGCGCCAGCAGCAGGGACAGTACCCATGAGCAGTTCTTC.

J is TRBJ2-1 and V is TRBV6-4; D is possibly TRBD2 (5 bases). From germline, CDR1 is MRHNA and CDR2 SNTAGT. The ends were cut back, 8 bases at V and 2 bases at J, with 13 bases in the middle. The CDR3 contains 14 residues. CDR3 sequence: CASSRGSPYNEQFF. The DNA for the CDR3 is TGTGCCAGCTCTCGAGGGTCCCCCTACAATGAGCAGTTCTTC.

The chain has TRBV12-3 or TRBV12-4 and TRBJ2-7; maybe TRBD2 (6 bases). The V end was cut by 6 bases, the J end by 5 bases, with 17 bases between. This CDR3 has 14 residues. CDR3 sequence: CASSTRRGVHEQYF. For the CDR3, the DNA is TGTGCCAGCAGCACCCGGCGGGGCGTCCACGAGCAGTACTTC.

This clonotype was picked up a small number of times. This rearrangement joins TRBV9 to TRBJ1-1; no reliable D call. The germline CDR1 and CDR2 sequences are SGDLS and YYNGEE. V lost 4 bases, J lost 1 base, and 5 bases lay in between. The CDR3 runs to 12 residues. The CDR3 nucleotides read TGTGCCAGCAGCAACAGGAACACTGAAGCTTTCTTT. Encoded protein: CASSNRNTEAFF.

This sequence joins TRBV5-6 and TRBJ1-1; D unclear. The CDR3 contains 15 residues. Looked up from germline, CDR1 is SGHDT and CDR2 is YYEEEE. Trimming pared 0 bases from V and 1 base from J, leaving 10 bases between. This CDR3 reads CASSLVRARNTEAFF. In DNA form, the CDR3 reads TGTGCCAGCAGCTTGGTTAGGGCTCGGAACACTGAAGCTTTCTTT.

This clonotype has more than one count but fewer than ten. The rearrangement links TRBV7-2 to TRBJ2-1, with 12 bases aligning to TRBD2. The germline V gene has CDR1 SGHTA and CDR2 FQGNSA. The V and J ends lost 5 bases and 7 bases, in that order; junction bases with no gene match: 6. The CDR3 spans 15 residues. The CDR3 protein is CASSRLAGVQNEQFF. Here the CDR3 DNA reads TGTGCCAGCAGCCGACTAGCGGGGGTCCAAAATGAGCAGTTCTTC. The full variable domain, its missing parts supplied by reference TRBV7-2 and TRBJ2-1, is GAGVSQSPSNKVTEKGKDVELRCDPISGHTALYWYRQSLGQGLEFLIYFQGNSAPDKSGLPSDRFSAERTGGSVSTLTIQRTQQEDSAVYLCASSRLAGVQNEQFFGPGTRLTVL.

The table lists this clonotype with a few counts. The chain is built from TRBV28 and TRBJ1-5, with 7 bases that match TRBD1. CDR3 length: 16 amino acids. After removal of 6 bases from V and 0 bases from J, the junction contained 8 bases not matched to a gene. Germline CDR1 MDHEN, CDR2 SYDVKM. The CDR3 here is CASRRQGGYSNQPQHF. As DNA, the CDR3 is TGTGCCAGCAGGAGACAGGGAGGGTATAGCAATCAGCCCCAGCATTTT.

Ten or more counts support this clonotype. The genes are TRBV5-1 and TRBJ2-7; D is unresolved. In germline, CDR1 is SGHRS, CDR2 YFSETQ. The CDR3 spans 15 residues. V was shortened by 2 bases and J by 2 bases, with 14 bases between the two germline ends. In nucleotides, the CDR3 is TGCGCCAGCAGCTTAATGGGCGGTGAAACCTACGAGCAGTACTTC. Residues: CASSLMGGETYEQYF.

This clonotype showed up just a few times. This rearrangement joins TRBV7-9 to TRBJ2-1, with D possibly matching TRBD1 (5 bases). The ends were cut back, 4 bases at V and 6 bases at J, with 16 bases in the middle. This CDR3 spans 15 amino acids. Germline V CDR1 and CDR2: SEHNR, FQNEAQ (reference sequence). The CDR3 sequence is CASSYTFNRPNEQFF. CDR3 sequence (DNA): TGTGCCAGCAGCTATACATTCAACAGGCCCAATGAGCAGTTCTTC.

The chain recombines TRBV7-2 with TRBJ2-5; D not certain. V was cut by 0 bases and J by 2 bases, with 13 bases left in between. CDR1 SGHTA and CDR2 FQGNSA come from the germline V gene. This CDR3 is built from 16 residues. Here the CDR3 DNA reads TGTGCCAGCAGCTTAGCGGGGAACCTGCCTCAAGAGACCCAGTACTTC. Translating gives CASSLAGNLPQETQYF.

This clonotype has only a few counts. The gene calls are TRBV7-3 and TRBJ2-2; TRBD1 is a possible D gene (6 bases). From germline, CDR1 is SGHTA and CDR2 FQGTGA. The V end lost 6 bases, the J end lost 6 bases, and 14 bases lay between the germline ends. This CDR3 is built from 14 residues. The DNA of the CDR3 is TGTGCCAGCAGGCGCACAGGGTTGGCCGGGGAGCTGTTTTTT. This sequence encodes CASRRTGLAGELFF. Variable domain in full (rest from reference TRBV7-3 and TRBJ2-2): GAGVSQTPSNKVTEKGKYVELRCDPISGHTALYWYRQSLGQGPEFLIYFQGTGAADDSGLPNDRFFAVRPEGSVSTLKIQRTERGDSAVYLCASRRTGLAGELFFGEGSRLTVL.

This clonotype was seen a handful of times. The rearrangement links TRBV20-1 to TRBJ2-2; D gene uncertain. CDR1 is DFQATT, CDR2 SNEGSKA, per germline (reference sequence). This CDR3 has 15 residues. Trimming removed 4 bases at V and 4 bases at J, with 16 bases between. The CDR3 region is CSATPPVGITGELFF. For the CDR3, the DNA is TGCAGTGCTACCCCACCAGTGGGGATCACCGGGGAGCTGTTTTTT.

This clonotype has just a few counts. The chain joins TRBV7-2 to TRBJ2-7, with 10 bases identical to TRBD1. The V gene end was trimmed by 5 bases and the J gene end by 2 bases; junction bases not matched to a gene: 6. The CDR3 totals 15 residues. Germline lookup yields CDR1 SGHTA and CDR2 FQGNSA. In DNA form, the CDR3 reads TGTGCCAGCAGCCCAGGGACAGGGGTGGCCTACGAGCAGTACGTC. The encoded protein is CASSPGTGVAYEQYV.

V gene TRBV7-9 combines with J gene TRBJ2-7; 9 positions agree with TRBD1. Germline V gives CDR1 SEHNR, CDR2 FQNEAQ (reference sequence). CDR3 size: 14 residues. Unmatched junction bases numbered 11, after V lost 5 bases and J lost 9 bases. The DNA for the CDR3 is TGTGCCAGCAGCCGGCCGGGACAGGGAAAATCGCAGTACGTC. It is translated as CASSRPGQGKSQYV.

This clonotype was seen only a few times. The rearrangement links TRBV7-8 to TRBJ2-7; the D gene could be TRBD1 or TRBD2 (5 bases each). Looked up from germline, CDR1 is SGHVS and CDR2 is FQNEAQ. The CDR3 is 15 residues long. V lost 7 bases and J 5 bases, leaving 21 bases between the germline ends. DNA of the CDR3: TGTGCCAGCACCTTTAGCGAGGGACGAGGGGACGAGCAGTACGTC. It translates to CASTFSEGRGDEQYV.

This sequence joins TRBV12-3 or TRBV12-4 and TRBJ2-7; TRBD1 aligns across 8 bases. The CDR3 runs 15 residues. Trimming cost V 7 bases and J 2 bases; bases outside gene matches: 10. The CDR3 bases are TGTGCCAGCATACTGGACAGGGTGTGCCCCTACGAGCAGTACGTC. Its protein product is CASILDRVCPYEQYV.

This chain connects TRBV29-1 to TRBJ2-5; TRBD1 matches 9 bases. Looked up from germline, CDR1 is SQVTM and CDR2 is ANQGSEA. CDR3 length equals 15 residues. V dropped 1 base and J dropped 1; count of bases not matched to a gene: 4. The CDR3 protein is CSVEAGQGRQETQYF. For the CDR3, the DNA is TGCAGCGTTGAAGCCGGACAGGGGCGCCAAGAGACCCAGTACTTC.

The genes are TRBV12-3 or TRBV12-4 and TRBJ1-2, with 9 bases that match TRBD1. After removal of 7 bases from V and 4 bases from J, the junction contained 10 bases not matched to a gene. The CDR3 has 15 amino acids. In DNA form, the CDR3 reads TGTGCCAGCACCCTGGGGACAGGGCCGAGCTATGGCTACACCTTC. Translating it yields CASTLGTGPSYGYTF.

This clonotype was counted a few times. This CDR3 is CASSLLPEGSNEKLFF. CDR3 nucleotides: TGTGCCAGCAGCTTACTACCCGAGGGGAGTAATGAAAAACTGTTTTTT. V and J are TRBV7-2 and TRBJ1-4; perhaps TRBD1 as D (5 bases). Per the germline V gene, CDR1 is SGHTA and CDR2 is FQGNSA. The CDR3 loop spans 16 amino acids. Trimming took 2 bases from V and 4 from J, leaving 14 bases between them.

This sequence joins TRBV2 and TRBJ1-2; maybe TRBD1 (5 bases). Germline V gene data show CDR1 as SNHLY and CDR2 as FYNNEI. The CDR3 has 12 amino acids. Trimming removed 2 bases at V and 12 bases at J, with 13 bases between. CDR3 loop: CASSEWDLNDTF. In DNA form, the CDR3 reads TGTGCCAGCAGTGAATGGGACCTTAACGACACCTTC.

This clonotype has a handful of counts. The V gene is TRBV7-2, the J gene TRBJ2-5, with TRBD2 matching 11 bases. Germline CDR1 and CDR2: SGHTA and FQGNSA. J lost 5 bases, V lost 1 base, and 9 bases had no gene match. The CDR3 runs to 17 residues. The CDR3 sequence is CASSLVVAGGPGETQYF. The DNA of the CDR3 is TGTGCCAGCAGCTTAGTTGTAGCGGGGGGGCCGGGGGAGACCCAGTACTTC.

The chain couples TRBV3-1 to TRBJ1-2; D is ambiguous. V lost 2 bases and J 3 bases, leaving 1 base between the germline ends. This CDR3 has 11 amino acids. CDR1 and CDR2 (germline): LGHDT, YNNKEL (reference sequence). The CDR3 protein is CASSQHYGYTF. The DNA of the CDR3 is TGTGCCAGCAGCCAACACTATGGCTACACCTTC.

The chain recombines TRBV7-8 with TRBJ1-2; D unclear. V dropped 7 bases and J dropped 0 bases, with 18 bases sitting between them. This CDR3 region has 16 residues. Germline CDR1 reads SGHVS; CDR2 reads FQNEAQ. This CDR3 is CASINVVWATNYGYTF. The CDR3 bases are TGTGCCAGCATCAACGTGGTTTGGGCAACTAACTATGGCTACACCTTC.

This clonotype was counted ten times or more. CDR3 DNA sequence: TGTGCCAGCAGCTTTAGTCCCCCAGATACGCAGTATTTT. Its translation is CASSFSPPDTQYF. The chain carries TRBV11-2 and TRBJ2-3, with unresolved D. The CDR3 is made up of 13 amino acids. Germline V gives CDR1 SGHAT, CDR2 FQNNGV. The V gene lost 3 bases and the J gene lost 4 bases, with 8 bases spanning the gap.

Only a few counts were recorded for this clonotype. V gene TRBV27 combines with J gene TRBJ2-5; unclear D gene. The CDR3 covers 13 residues. V lost 3 bases and J lost 5, with 10 bases in between. Germline V gene data show CDR1 as MNHEY and CDR2 as SMNVEV (reference sequence). The CDR3 reads CASSFMVSETQYF. As DNA, the CDR3 is TGTGCCAGCAGTTTCATGGTTTCGGAGACCCAGTACTTC.

This clonotype turned up a few times. The chain couples TRBV7-3 to TRBJ1-2, with a tentative D call TRBD1 (5 bases). Between the trimmed V and J ends, which lost 5 bases and 8 bases, there was a span of 15 bases. Germline loops: CDR1 SGHTA, CDR2 FQGTGA. This CDR3 region has 13 residues. In nucleotides, the CDR3 is TGTGCCAGCAGCAAGGACATGACGGGAGGCTACACCTTC. The encoded protein is CASSKDMTGGYTF.

This clonotype was seen a few times. The V gene is TRBV6-5, the J gene TRBJ1-1; D might be TRBD1 (5 bases). CDR3 size: 14 residues. In germline, CDR1 is MNHEY, CDR2 SVGAGI. The V gene lost 2 bases and the J gene lost 1 base, with 8 bases spanning the gap. The CDR3 here is CASSYQDRNTEAFF. The CDR3 coding sequence is TGTGCCAGCAGTTACCAAGACAGGAACACTGAAGCTTTCTTT.